Listed here are 23 T cell receptor beta chains from one sample, sequenced in a study of T cells in Graves' hyperthyroidism and ophthalmopathy. The CDR3 regions of TCR beta were amplified from RNA transcripts. The HTBI set primed first-round TCR CDR3 RT-PCR. Each CDR3 protein is one row after TCRdb ran MiXCR on the multiplex PCR reads. The sample yields 460,000 or so distinct CDR3 sequences, roughly 14% seen once. Sequenced: blood. Source of these receptors: a woman between 18 and 29 years old with Graves' hyperthyroidism.

This clonotype occurred many times. V is TRBV27 and J is TRBJ2-1, with D possibly matching TRBD1 (5 bases). Germline lookup yields CDR1 MNHEY and CDR2 SMNVEV (reference sequence). The CDR3 extends over 13 amino acids. V was pared by 2 bases and J by 8 bases, with 10 bases between. CDR3 amino acids: CASSLVQGYEQFF. The CDR3 region has the DNA TGTGCCAGCAGTTTAGTGCAGGGATATGAGCAGTTCTTC.

The chain is built from TRBV9 and TRBJ2-5; the match to TRBD2 covers 11 bases. V lost 0 bases and J lost 0; bases outside the gene matches: 1. Germline assignment: CDR1 SGDLS and CDR2 YYNGEE. The CDR3 spans 16 residues. CDR3: CASSVGTSGYQETQYF. The DNA for the CDR3 is TGTGCCAGCAGCGTAGGGACTAGCGGGTACCAAGAGACCCAGTACTTC.

The rearrangement joins TRBV29-1 to TRBJ2-7; 7 nucleotides agree with TRBD1. V gave up 5 bases and J gave up 4 bases; unmatched junction bases: 11. This CDR3 contains 14 residues. Germline V gene lookup returns CDR1 SQVTM and CDR2 ANQGSEA. CDR3 amino acids: CSVRDREFPYEQYV. DNA for the CDR3: TGCAGCGTTCGAGACAGGGAGTTTCCTTACGAGCAGTACGTC.

At least ten counts were recorded for this clonotype. The chain couples TRBV28 to TRBJ1-2; TRBD1 matches 7 bases. This CDR3 has 17 amino acids. In germline, CDR1 is MDHEN, CDR2 SYDVKM. Trimming at V came to 1 base and at J to 5 bases, leaving 13 bases not matched to a gene. The CDR3 region is CASSLSGGQAVWYGYTF. The DNA of the CDR3 is TGTGCCAGCAGTTTATCGGGTGGACAGGCGGTGTGGTATGGCTACACCTTC.

The chain combines TRBV7-3 with TRBJ2-3; either TRBD1 or TRBD2 may supply D (7 bases each). Deletions cut 2 bases from V and 5 bases from J, with 26 bases between. Germline V lookup: CDR1 SGHTA, CDR2 FQGTGA. The CDR3 covers 19 residues. The CDR3 bases are TGTGCCAGCAGCTTATATCCGGGGGGAGGGGGCGCCTATGGAGATACGCAGTATTTT. It encodes CASSLYPGGGGAYGDTQYF.

This rearrangement joins TRBV11-2 to TRBJ2-1; D is ambiguous. V lost 5 bases, J lost 7 bases, and 9 bases lay in between. The CDR3 runs 12 residues. CDR1 is SGHAT and CDR2 is FQNNGV in the germline V gene. CDR3 bases: TGTGCCAGCAGCGCCGGTGGGAATGAGCAGTTCTTC. Translation: CASSAGGNEQFF.

This clonotype was recorded at least ten times. The chain is built from TRBV11-2 and TRBJ2-7; 8 nucleotides match TRBD1. V was pared by 3 bases and J by 2 bases, with 0 bases of the junction left unmatched. From germline, CDR1 is SGHAT and CDR2 FQNNGV. CDR3 length: 13 residues. The CDR3 DNA is TGTGCCAGCAGCTTGGACAGGGCCTACGAGCAGTACGTC. As protein: CASSLDRAYEQYV.

This clonotype was detected ten times or more. The chain joins TRBV6-6 to TRBJ2-1, with D maybe TRBD2 (6 bases). Between the trimmed V and J ends, which lost 0 bases and 0 bases, there was a span of 12 bases. CDR1 is MNHNY and CDR2 is SVGAGI in the germline V gene (reference sequence). There are 17 residues in the CDR3. CDR3 amino acids: CASSYSRGGSSYNEQFF. In DNA, the CDR3 is TGTGCCAGCAGTTACTCGAGGGGAGGAAGCTCCTACAATGAGCAGTTCTTC.

This clonotype was seen only a few times. The chain is built from TRBV19 and TRBJ2-3; D gene uncertain. CDR1 and CDR2 from the germline V gene are LNHDA and SQIVND (reference sequence). The CDR3 runs 13 residues. V lost 3 bases, J lost 6 bases, and 10 bases lay in between. CDR3 in DNA: TGTGCCAGTAGTATTAGTATGGTGGATACGCAGTATTTT. This translates into CASSISMVDTQYF. The full variable domain, with the rest looked up from reference TRBV19 and TRBJ2-3, is DGGITQSPKYLFRKEGQNVTLSCEQNLNHDAMYWYRQDPGQGLRLIYYSQIVNDFQKGDIAEGYSVSREKKESFPLTVTSAQKNPTAFYLCASSISMVDTQYFGPGTRLTVL.

This clonotype has a count of ten or more. This sequence joins TRBV6-5 and TRBJ2-1; D possibly corresponds to TRBD1 (6 bases). The germline V gene has CDR1 MNHEY and CDR2 SVGAGI. The CDR3 runs 15 residues. V was pared by 4 bases and J by 0 bases, with 10 bases between. The CDR3 bases are TGTGCCAGCAGTTCCGACAGGACCTCCTACAATGAGCAGTTCTTC. Translation gives CASSSDRTSYNEQFF.

This clonotype was recorded at least ten times. The rearrangement uses TRBV27 and TRBJ2-5; D is possibly TRBD1 (7 bases). CDR3 length equals 13 residues. V dropped 3 bases and J dropped 9 bases, with 14 bases sitting between them. From germline, CDR1 is MNHEY and CDR2 SMNVEV (reference sequence). This CDR3 reads CASSFSGTGAQYF. In DNA form, the CDR3 reads TGTGCCAGCAGTTTTAGCGGCACAGGGGCCCAGTACTTC.

About this clonotype itself: This CDR3 fails to terminate in the conserved phenylalanine or tryptophan, so it likely reflects a read error. This rearrangement joins TRBV20-1 to TRBJ1-2; 9 bases align to TRBD1. The CDR3 has 15 amino acids. Germline assignment: CDR1 DFQATT and CDR2 SNEGSKA (reference sequence). V shed 5 bases and J 2 bases; nucleotides not matched to a gene: 9. The CDR3 coding sequence is TGCAGTGCTCCGGGACAGGGAAAAGGGAACTATGGCTACACCCTC. Translation gives CSAPGQGKGNYGYTL.

This chain joins TRBV25-1 and TRBJ2-3; D perhaps matches TRBD2 (6 bases). The CDR3 runs to 15 residues. V shed 6 bases and J shed 1 base, with 14 bases lying between them. Germline V gene data show CDR1 as MGHDK and CDR2 as SYGVNS. CDR3 amino acids: CASRLRGLGTDTQYF. In nucleotides, the CDR3 is TGTGCCAGCAGGCTGCGGGGCCTGGGCACAGATACGCAGTATTTT.

This chain connects TRBV7-3 to TRBJ1-2, with a possible D match to TRBD1 (5 bases). CDR1 and CDR2 from the germline V gene are SGHTA and FQGTGA. Trimming removed 3 bases at V and 2 bases at J, with 7 bases between. This CDR3 contains 13 residues. CDR3 bases: TGTGCCAGCAGCTTTGACAGAAACTATGGCTACACCTTC. It codes for CASSFDRNYGYTF.

This clonotype was recorded many times. The J gene is TRBJ2-3, the V gene TRBV28, with 7 bases matching TRBD1. This CDR3 has 15 residues. Trimming at V came to 3 bases and at J to 3 bases, leaving 6 bases not matched to a gene. Germline V lookup: CDR1 MDHEN, CDR2 SYDVKM. Here the CDR3 DNA reads TGTGCCAGCAGTTTTAGACAGGGCCCAACAGATACGCAGTATTTT. Protein product: CASSFRQGPTDTQYF.

This clonotype was observed many times. V is TRBV20-1 and J is TRBJ2-5; D perhaps matches TRBD1 (6 bases). The ends were cut back, 8 bases at V and 3 bases at J, with 10 bases in the middle. CDR3 length: 11 residues. CDR1 is DFQATT, CDR2 SNEGSKA, per germline (reference sequence). CDR3 DNA sequence: TGCAGTACGGACAGAAAAGAGACCCAGTACTTC. Residues: CSTDRKETQYF.

This clonotype was recorded many times. The genes are TRBV30 and TRBJ1-5, with D perhaps TRBD1 (5 bases). The V end was cut by 5 bases, the J end by 0 bases, with 23 bases between. Germline CDR1 and CDR2: GTSNPN and SVGIG (reference sequence). CDR3 length: 18 residues. CDR3 coding DNA: TGTGCCTGGGCCCGGGACGCAGACCGACCCTATAGCAATCAGCCCCAGCATTTT. Translating it yields CAWARDADRPYSNQPQHF.

This clonotype was seen at least ten times. The chain links TRBV6-1 to TRBJ1-1; no firm D call. This CDR3 has 16 residues. Germline lookup yields CDR1 MNHNS and CDR2 SASEGT. Trimming took 3 bases from V and 2 from J, leaving 16 bases between them. The CDR3 DNA reads as TGTGCCAGCAGTGATCCCCGGGCCAACCTTAACACTGAAGCTTTCTTT. The encoded protein is CASSDPRANLNTEAFF.

This clonotype showed up just a few times. This CDR3 reads CAWSGARQTQYF. The CDR3 DNA reads TGTGCCTGGAGTGGGGCCCGACAGACCCAGTACTTC. This chain joins TRBV30 and TRBJ2-5, with no clear D. The germline CDR1 and CDR2 sequences are GTSNPN and SVGIG (reference sequence). The CDR3 consists of 12 residues. V gave up 1 base and J gave up 6 bases, with 9 bases separating them.

The chain couples TRBV14 to TRBJ1-6; D uncertain. Germline CDR1 SGHDN, CDR2 FVKESK. This CDR3 comprises 16 residues. V gave up 0 bases and J gave up 7 bases, with 13 bases separating them. The CDR3 DNA is TGTGCCAGCAGCCAAGATCCTGTGGCAGCCAATTCACCCCTCCACTTT. It specifies CASSQDPVAANSPLHF.

There are a few counts of this clonotype. The genes are TRBV5-6 and TRBJ1-5; the D is unclear. Trimming stripped 1 base from V and 7 bases from J, with 6 bases between. This CDR3 has 12 amino acids. The germline gives CDR1 SGHDT, CDR2 YYEEEE. CDR3 sequence reads: CASSLWGQPQHF. The CDR3 coding sequence is TGTGCCAGCAGCTTGTGGGGACAGCCCCAGCATTTT.

This clonotype was detected ten times or more. The genes are TRBV19 and TRBJ2-5; 7 nucleotides match TRBD1. V trimming: 5 bases; J trimming: 5 bases; junction bases outside the gene matches: 11. The CDR3 contains 15 residues. Germline CDR1 and CDR2: LNHDA and SQIVND (reference sequence). CDR3 protein: CASSAFFGTAETQYF. CDR3 nucleotide sequence: TGTGCCAGTAGTGCTTTCTTCGGGACAGCTGAGACCCAGTACTTC.

This clonotype was seen at least ten times. The CDR3 DNA follows: TGTGCCAGCAGGGACAGGGGCACCGGGGAGCTGTTTTTT. Translation gives CASRDRGTGELFF. The chain links TRBV6-1 to TRBJ2-2; 9 bases map to TRBD1. Germline V CDR1 and CDR2: MNHNS, SASEGT. Losses at the gene ends were 6 bases for V and 4 bases for J; bases not matched to a gene: 0. The CDR3 extends over 13 amino acids.